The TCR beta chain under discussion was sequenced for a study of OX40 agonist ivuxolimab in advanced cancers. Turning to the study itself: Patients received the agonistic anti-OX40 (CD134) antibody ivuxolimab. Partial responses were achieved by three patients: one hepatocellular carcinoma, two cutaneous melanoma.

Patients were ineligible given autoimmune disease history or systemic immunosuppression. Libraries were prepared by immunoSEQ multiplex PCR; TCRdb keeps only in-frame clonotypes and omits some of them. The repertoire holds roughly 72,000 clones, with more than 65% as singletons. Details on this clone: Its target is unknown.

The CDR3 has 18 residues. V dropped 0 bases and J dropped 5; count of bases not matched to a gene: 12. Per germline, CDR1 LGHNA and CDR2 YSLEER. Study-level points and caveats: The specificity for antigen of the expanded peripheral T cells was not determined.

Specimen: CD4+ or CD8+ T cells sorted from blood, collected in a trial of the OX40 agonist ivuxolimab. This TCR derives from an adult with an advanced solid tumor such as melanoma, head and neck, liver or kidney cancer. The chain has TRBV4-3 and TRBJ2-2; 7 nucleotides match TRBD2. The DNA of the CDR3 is TGCGCCAGCAGCCAAGAGTCGGTACCGGGACTACAAACCGGGGAGCTGTTTTTT. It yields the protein CASSQESVPGLQTGELFF.